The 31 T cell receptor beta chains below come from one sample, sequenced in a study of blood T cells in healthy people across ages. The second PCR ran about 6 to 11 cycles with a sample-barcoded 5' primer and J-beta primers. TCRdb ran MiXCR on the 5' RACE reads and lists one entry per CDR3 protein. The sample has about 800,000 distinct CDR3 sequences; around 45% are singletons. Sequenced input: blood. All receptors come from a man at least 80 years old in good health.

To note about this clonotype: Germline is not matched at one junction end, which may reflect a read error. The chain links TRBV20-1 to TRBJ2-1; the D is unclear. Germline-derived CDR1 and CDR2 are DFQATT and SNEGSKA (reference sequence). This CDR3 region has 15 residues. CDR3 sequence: CSARAGPPSYNAQFF. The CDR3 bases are TGCAGTGCTAGAGCAGGACCTCCTTCCTACAATGCGCAGTTCTTC.

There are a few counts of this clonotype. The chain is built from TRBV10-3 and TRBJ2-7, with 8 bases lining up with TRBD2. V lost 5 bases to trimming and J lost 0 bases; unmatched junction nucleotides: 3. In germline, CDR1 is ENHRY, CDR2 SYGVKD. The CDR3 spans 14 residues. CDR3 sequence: CAISTLADSYEQYF. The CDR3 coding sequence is TGTGCCATCAGTACACTAGCGGACTCCTACGAGCAGTACTTC.

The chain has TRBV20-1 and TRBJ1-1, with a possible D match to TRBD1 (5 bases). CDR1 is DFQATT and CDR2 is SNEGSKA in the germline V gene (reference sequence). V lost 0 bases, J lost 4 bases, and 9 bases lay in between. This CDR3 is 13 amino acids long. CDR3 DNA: TGCAGTGCTAGAGATGTGGGGGTCACTGAAGCTTTCTTT. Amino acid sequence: CSARDVGVTEAFF.

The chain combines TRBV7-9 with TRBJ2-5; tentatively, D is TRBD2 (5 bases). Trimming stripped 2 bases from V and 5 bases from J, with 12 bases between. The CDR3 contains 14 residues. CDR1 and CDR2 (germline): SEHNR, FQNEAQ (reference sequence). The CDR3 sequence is CASSLPVGVETQYF. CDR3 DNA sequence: TGTGCCAGCAGCTTACCCGTCGGGGTGGAGACCCAGTACTTC.

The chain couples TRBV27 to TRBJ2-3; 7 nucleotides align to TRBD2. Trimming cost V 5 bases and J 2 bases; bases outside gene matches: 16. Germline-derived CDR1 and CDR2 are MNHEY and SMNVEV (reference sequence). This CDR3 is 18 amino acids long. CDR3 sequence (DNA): TGTGCCAGCAGTCCTCTTGCGAATTGGGGGAGGGTCACAGATACGCAGTATTTT. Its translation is CASSPLANWGRVTDTQYF.

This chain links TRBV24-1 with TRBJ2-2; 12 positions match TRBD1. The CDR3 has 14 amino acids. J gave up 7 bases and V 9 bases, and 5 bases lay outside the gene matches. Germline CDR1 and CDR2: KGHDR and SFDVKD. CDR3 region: CATEGQGAFGELFF. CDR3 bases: TGTGCCACCGAGGGACAGGGGGCTTTCGGGGAGCTGTTTTTT.

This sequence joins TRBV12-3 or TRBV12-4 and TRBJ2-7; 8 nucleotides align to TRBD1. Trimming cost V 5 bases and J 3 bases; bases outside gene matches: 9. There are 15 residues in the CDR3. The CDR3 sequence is CASSQGAGGFYEQYF. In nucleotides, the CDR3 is TGTGCCAGCAGTCAAGGGGCAGGGGGCTTCTACGAGCAGTACTTC.

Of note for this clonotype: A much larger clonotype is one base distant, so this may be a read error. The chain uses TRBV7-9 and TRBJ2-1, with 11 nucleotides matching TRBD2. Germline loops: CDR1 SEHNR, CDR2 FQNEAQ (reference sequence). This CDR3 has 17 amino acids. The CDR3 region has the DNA TGTGCCTGCAGCTTGGGACTAGCGGAGTTCTCCTACAATGAGCAGTTCTTC. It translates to CACSLGLAEFSYNEQFF.

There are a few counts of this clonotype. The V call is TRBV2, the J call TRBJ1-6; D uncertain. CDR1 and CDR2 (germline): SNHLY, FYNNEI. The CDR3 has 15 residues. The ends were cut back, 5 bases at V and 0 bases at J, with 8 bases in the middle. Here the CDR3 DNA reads TGTGCCAGCAGTCGCGAGAGCTCCTATAATTCACCCCTCCACTTT. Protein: CASSRESSYNSPLHF.

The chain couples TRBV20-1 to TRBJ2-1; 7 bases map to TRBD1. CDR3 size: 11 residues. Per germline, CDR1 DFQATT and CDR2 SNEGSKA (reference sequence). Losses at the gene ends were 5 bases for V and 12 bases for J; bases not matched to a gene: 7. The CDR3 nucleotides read TGCAGTGCTGCCGGACAGGTGGGGCAGTTCTTC. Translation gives CSAAGQVGQFF.

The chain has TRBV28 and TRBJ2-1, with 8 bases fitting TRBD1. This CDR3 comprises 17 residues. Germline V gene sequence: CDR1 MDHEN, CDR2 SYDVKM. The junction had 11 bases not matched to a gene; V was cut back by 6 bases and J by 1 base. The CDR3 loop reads CASSSGQGTGSYNEQFF. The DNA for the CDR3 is TGTGCCAGCAGCTCCGGACAGGGTACTGGGTCCTACAATGAGCAGTTCTTC.

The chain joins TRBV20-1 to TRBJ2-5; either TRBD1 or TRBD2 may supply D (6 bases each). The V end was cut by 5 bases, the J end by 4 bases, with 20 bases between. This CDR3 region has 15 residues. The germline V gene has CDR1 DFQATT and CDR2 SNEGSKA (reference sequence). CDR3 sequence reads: CSAGLPGWGPETQYF. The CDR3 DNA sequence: TGCAGTGCTGGACTACCCGGATGGGGGCCAGAGACCCAGTACTTC.

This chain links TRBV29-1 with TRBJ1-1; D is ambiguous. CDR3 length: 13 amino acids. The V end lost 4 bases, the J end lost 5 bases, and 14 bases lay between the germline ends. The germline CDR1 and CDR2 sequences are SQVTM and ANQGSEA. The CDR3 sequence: CSVVRPPGTEAFF. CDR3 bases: TGCAGCGTTGTCAGACCCCCCGGGACTGAAGCTTTCTTT.

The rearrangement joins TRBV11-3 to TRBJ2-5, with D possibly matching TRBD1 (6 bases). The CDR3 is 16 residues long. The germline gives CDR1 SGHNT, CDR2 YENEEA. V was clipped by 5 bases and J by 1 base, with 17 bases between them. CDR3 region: CASSHRDKGPQETQYF. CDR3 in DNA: TGTGCCAGCAGCCACCGGGACAAGGGCCCCCAAGAGACCCAGTACTTC.

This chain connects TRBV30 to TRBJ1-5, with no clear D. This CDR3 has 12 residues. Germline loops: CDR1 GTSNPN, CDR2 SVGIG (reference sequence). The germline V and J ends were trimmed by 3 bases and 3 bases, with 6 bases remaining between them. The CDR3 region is CAWRQPNQPQHF. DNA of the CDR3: TGTGCCTGGAGGCAGCCCAATCAGCCCCAGCATTTT.

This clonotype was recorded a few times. The CDR3 bases are TGCAGTGCCAACGCGGCCGGGACAGGGGACGGCACAGATACGCAGTATTTT. It encodes CSANAAGTGDGTDTQYF. This sequence joins TRBV20-1 and TRBJ2-3; 10 positions match TRBD1. CDR1 is DFQATT, CDR2 SNEGSKA, per germline (reference sequence). V lost 6 bases and J lost 1; bases outside the gene matches: 13. This CDR3 comprises 17 residues.

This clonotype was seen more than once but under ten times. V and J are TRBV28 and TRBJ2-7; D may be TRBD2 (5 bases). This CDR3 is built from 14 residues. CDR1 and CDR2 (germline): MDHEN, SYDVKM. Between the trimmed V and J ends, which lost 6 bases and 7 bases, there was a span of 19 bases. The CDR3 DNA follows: TGTGCCAGCAGACGACCGTACGGACTTATAGAGCAGTACTTC. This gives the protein CASRRPYGLIEQYF.

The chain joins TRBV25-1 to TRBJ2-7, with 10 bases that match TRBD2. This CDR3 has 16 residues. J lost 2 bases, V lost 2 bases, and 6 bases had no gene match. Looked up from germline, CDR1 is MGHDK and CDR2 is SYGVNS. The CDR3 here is CASSEAGLAVAYEQYF. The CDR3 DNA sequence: TGTGCCAGCAGTGAAGCCGGACTAGCGGTCGCCTACGAGCAGTACTTC.

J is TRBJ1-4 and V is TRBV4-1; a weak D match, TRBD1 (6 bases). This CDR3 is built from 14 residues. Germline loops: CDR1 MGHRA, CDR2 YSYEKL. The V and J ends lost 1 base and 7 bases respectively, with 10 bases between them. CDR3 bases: TGCGCCAGCAGCCAAGGGGGGCTGGGTGAAAAACTGTTTTTT. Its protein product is CASSQGGLGEKLFF.

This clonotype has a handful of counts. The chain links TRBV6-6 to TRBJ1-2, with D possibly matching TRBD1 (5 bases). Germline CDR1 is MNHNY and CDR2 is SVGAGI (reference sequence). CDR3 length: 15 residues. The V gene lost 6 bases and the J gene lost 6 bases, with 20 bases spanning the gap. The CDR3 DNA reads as TGTGCCAGCAGCCTCCCTAGGGACCAGTTCGATGGCTACACCTTC. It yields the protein CASSLPRDQFDGYTF.

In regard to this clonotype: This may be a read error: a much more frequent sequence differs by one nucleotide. CDR3 residues: CAISVGGPYNEQYF. In nucleotides, the CDR3 is TGTGCCATCAGTGTGGGGGGCCCCTACAATGAGCAGTACTTC. J is TRBJ2-1 and V is TRBV10-3, with D possibly being TRBD1 or TRBD2 (6 bases each). The J call is in doubt because the DNA end fits TRBJ2-7 better. The length of the CDR3 is 14 residues. Germline CDR1 reads ENHRY; CDR2 reads SYGVKD.

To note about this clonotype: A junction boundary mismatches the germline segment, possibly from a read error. The chain's CDR3 is CASSPRMNAEAFF. The CDR3, as DNA: TGTGCCAGCAGTCCACGTATGAACGCTGAGGCTTTCTTT. The V gene is TRBV6-5, the J gene TRBJ1-1; no definite D call. Germline CDR1 and CDR2: MNHEY and SVGAGI. CDR3 length: 13 amino acids.

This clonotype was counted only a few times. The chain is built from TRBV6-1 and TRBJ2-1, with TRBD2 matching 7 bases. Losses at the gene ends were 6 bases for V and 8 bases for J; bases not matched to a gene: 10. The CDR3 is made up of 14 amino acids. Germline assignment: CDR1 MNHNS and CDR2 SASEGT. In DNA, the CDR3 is TGTGCCAGCAGACCTATGACTAGCACGGATGAGCAGTTCTTC. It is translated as CASRPMTSTDEQFF.

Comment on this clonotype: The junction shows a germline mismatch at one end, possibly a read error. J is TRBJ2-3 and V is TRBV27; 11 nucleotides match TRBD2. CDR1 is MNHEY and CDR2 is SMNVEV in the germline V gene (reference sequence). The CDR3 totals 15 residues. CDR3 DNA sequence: TGTGCCAGCAGTCTATCTAGCGGGGGGCGGGGTACGCAGTATTTT. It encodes CASSLSSGGRGTQYF.

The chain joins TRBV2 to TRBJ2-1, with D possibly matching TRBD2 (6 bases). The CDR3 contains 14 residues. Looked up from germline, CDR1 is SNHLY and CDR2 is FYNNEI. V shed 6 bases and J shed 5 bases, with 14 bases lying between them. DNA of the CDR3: TGTGCCAGCAGGGGAGGACTGGTAGACAATGAGCAGTTCTTC. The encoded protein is CASRGGLVDNEQFF.

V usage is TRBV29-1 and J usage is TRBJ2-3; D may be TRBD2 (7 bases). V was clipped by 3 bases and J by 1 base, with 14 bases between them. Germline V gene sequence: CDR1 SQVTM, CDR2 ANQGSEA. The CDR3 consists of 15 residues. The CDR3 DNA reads TGCAGCGTTGACCCCGGCGGGGGCGGCACAGATACGCAGTATTTT. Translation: CSVDPGGGGTDTQYF.

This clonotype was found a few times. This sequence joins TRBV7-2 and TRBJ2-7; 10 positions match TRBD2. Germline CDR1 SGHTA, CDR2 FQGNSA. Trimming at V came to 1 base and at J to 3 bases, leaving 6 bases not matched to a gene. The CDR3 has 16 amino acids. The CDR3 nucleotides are TGTGCCAGCAGCTTAGGGTCACTAGCGGGAAGCTACGAGCAGTACTTC. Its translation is CASSLGSLAGSYEQYF.

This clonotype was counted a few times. The CDR3 sequence: CASSSARFLETQYF. DNA of the CDR3: TGTGCCAGCAGTTCAGCGCGTTTTCTGGAGACCCAGTACTTC. The rearrangement links TRBV28 to TRBJ2-5; D uncertain. This CDR3 region has 14 residues. Trimming cost V 4 bases and J 5 bases, with 14 bases left between them. CDR1 and CDR2 from the germline V gene are MDHEN and SYDVKM.

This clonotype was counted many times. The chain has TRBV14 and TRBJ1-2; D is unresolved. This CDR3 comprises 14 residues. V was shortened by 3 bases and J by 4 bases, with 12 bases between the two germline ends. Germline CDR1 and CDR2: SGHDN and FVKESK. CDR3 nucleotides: TGTGCCAGCAGCCACCAAGATCCCCTCTATGGCTACACCTTC. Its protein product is CASSHQDPLYGYTF.

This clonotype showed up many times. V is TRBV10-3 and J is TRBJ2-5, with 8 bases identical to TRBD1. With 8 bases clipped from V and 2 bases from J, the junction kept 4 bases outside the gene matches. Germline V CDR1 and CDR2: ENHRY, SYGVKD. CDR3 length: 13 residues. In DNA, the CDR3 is TGTGCCATCCAAAACAGGGGGCAAGAGACCCAGTACTTC. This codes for CAIQNRGQETQYF.

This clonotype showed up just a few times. The CDR3 nucleotides are TGTGCCAGCAGCACCCGACAGTTAGAAGGGGAGACCCAGTACTTC. Amino acid sequence: CASSTRQLEGETQYF. The V call is TRBV7-2, the J call TRBJ2-5; perhaps TRBD1 as D (5 bases). V shed 5 bases and J shed 5 bases, with 18 bases lying between them. The CDR3 contains 15 residues. CDR1 SGHTA and CDR2 FQGNSA come from the germline V gene.